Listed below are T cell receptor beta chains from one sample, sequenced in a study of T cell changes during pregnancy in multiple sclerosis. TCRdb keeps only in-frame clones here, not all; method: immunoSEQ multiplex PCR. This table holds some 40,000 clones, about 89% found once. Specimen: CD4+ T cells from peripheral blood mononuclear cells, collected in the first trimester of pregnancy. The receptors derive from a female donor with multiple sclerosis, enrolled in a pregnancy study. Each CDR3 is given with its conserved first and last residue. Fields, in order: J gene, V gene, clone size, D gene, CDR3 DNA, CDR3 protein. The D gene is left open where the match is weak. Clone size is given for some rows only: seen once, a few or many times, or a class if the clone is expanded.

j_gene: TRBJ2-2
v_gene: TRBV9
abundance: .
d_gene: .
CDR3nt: TGTGCCAGCAGCGTAGTTACTAGTGGGAGCGGGGAGCTGTTTTTT
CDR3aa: CASSVVTSGSGELFF

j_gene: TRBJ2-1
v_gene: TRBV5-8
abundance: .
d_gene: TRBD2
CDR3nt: TGTGCCAGCAGCTTGGGACTAGCGGGCCTATACAATGAGCAGTTCTTC
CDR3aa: CASSLGLAGLYNEQFF

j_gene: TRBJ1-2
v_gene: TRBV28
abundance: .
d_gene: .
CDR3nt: TGTGCCAGCAGTTCAAGTGGACGTCCGCTCAGGGATGGCTACACCTTC
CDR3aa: CASSSSGRPLRDGYTF

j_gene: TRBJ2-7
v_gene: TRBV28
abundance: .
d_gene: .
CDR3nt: TGTGCCAGCAACCAGGCAGGGGTCCCCTACGAGCAGTACTTC
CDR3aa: CASNQAGVPYEQYF

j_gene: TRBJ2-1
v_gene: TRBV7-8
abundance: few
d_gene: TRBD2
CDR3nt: TGTGCCAGCAGTACCGAGCTGGGCGGGAGGGCCAATGAGCAGTTCTTC
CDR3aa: CASSTELGGRANEQFF

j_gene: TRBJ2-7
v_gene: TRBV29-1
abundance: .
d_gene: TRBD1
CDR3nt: TGCAGCGCAGGGGGCGGAATCTACGAGCAGTACTTC
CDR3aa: CSAGGGIYEQYF

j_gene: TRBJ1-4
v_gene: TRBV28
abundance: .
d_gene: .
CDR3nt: TGTGCCAGCAGTTTCGATGGCAGGGATTCAACTAATGAAAAACTGTTTTTT
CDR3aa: CASSFDGRDSTNEKLFF

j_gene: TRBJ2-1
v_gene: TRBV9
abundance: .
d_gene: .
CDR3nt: TGTGCCAGCAGCGACGGGCAGGGAAAGTTGTTTCGGGTTGGTGAGCAGTTCTTC
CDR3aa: CASSDGQGKLFRVGEQFF

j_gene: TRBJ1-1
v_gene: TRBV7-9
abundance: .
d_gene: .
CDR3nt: TGTGCCAGCACCTTGAGGGAAAACACTGAAGCTTTCTTT
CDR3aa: CASTLRENTEAFF

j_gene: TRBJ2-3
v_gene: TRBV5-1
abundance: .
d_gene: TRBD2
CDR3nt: TGCGCCAGCAGCCTAGCGGGAGGCACAGATACGCAGTATTTT
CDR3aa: CASSLAGGTDTQYF

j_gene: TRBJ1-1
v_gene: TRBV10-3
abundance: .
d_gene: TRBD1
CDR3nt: TGTGCCATCAGCGAGACAGGGGGCACTGAAGCTTTCTTT
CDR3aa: CAISETGGTEAFF

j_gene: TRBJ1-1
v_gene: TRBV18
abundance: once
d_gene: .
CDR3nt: TGTGCCAGCTCACAGGGACACAGTAACACTGAAGCTTTCTTT
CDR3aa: CASSQGHSNTEAFF

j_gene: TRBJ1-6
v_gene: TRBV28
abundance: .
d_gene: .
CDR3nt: TGTGCCAGCAGTCGTGGGTCGGCCAGGACCCTCCACTTT
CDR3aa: CASSRGSARTLHF

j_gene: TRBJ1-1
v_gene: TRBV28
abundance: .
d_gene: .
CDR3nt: TGTGCCAGCAGACAGACGCCACGGGGGACTGAAGCTTTCTTT
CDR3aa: CASRQTPRGTEAFF

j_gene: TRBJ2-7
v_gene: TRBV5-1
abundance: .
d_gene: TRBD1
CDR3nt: TGCGCCAGCTCCCCTAGATTAGGACAGGGGGGCGAGCAGTACTTC
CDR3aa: CASSPRLGQGGEQYF

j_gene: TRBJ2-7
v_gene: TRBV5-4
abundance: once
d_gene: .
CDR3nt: TGTGCCAGCAGCCACGGGTGGGGCAGGGACGAGCAGTACTTC
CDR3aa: CASSHGWGRDEQYF

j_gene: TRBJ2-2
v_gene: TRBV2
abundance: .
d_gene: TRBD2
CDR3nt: TGTGCCAGCAGTTATGCTAGCGGAGGGAACACCGGGGAGCTGTTTTTT
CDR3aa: CASSYASGGNTGELFF

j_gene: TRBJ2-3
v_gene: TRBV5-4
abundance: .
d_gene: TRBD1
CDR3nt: TGTGCCAGCAGCCTGGGACAGGGGGCGCGAGGCACAGATACGCAGTATTTT
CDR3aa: CASSLGQGARGTDTQYF

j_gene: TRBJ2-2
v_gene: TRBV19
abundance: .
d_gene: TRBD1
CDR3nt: TGTGCCAGTGGACAGGGGGCCAGCACCGGGGAGCTGTTTTTT
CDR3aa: CASGQGASTGELFF

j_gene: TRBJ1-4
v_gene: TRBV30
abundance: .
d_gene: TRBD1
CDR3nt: TGTGCCTGGAGTCCGGACAGGGCTGAAAAACTGTTTTTT
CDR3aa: CAWSPDRAEKLFF

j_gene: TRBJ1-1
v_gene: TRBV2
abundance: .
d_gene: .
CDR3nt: TGTGCCAGCGAAGGAAATCGGGGGGCGTTTACTGAAGCTTTCTTT
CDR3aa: CASEGNRGAFTEAFF

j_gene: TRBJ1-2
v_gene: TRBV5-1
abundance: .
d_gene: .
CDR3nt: TGCGCCAGCAGTCCCGGGACAAGGGACGGTGGCTACACCTTC
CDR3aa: CASSPGTRDGGYTF

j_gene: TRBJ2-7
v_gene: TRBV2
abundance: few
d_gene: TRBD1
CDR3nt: TGTGCCAGCAGTGAAGCCAGGGGGCAATTTGGCGAGCAGTACTTC
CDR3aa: CASSEARGQFGEQYF

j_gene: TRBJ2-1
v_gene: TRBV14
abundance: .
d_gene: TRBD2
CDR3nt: TGTGCCAGCAGCCTGAGCGGGAGGGGCCACAATGAGCAGTTCTTC
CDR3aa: CASSLSGRGHNEQFF

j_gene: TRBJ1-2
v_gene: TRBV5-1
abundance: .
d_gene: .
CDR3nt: TGCGCCAGCAGCTTGGCCCCGGGGGATTATGGCTACACCTTC
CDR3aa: CASSLAPGDYGYTF

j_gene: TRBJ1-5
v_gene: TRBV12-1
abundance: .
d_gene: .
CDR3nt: TGTGCCAGCAGCCCTGACAGGGTTAGCAATCAGCCCCAGCATTTT
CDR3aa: CASSPDRVSNQPQHF

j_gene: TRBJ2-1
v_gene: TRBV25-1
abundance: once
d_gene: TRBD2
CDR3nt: TGTGCCAGCAGTAAGCGGGAGGGATCCCCGACCTACAATGAGCAGTTCTTC
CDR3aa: CASSKREGSPTYNEQFF

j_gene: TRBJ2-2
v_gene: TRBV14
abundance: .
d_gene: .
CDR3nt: TGTGCCAGCAGCCAGCGATCTTACGCCGGGGAGCTGTTTTTT
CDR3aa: CASSQRSYAGELFF

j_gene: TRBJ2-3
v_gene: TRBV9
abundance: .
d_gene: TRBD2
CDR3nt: TGTGCCAGCATCCAAACGACTAGCGGGAGAGCAGATACGCAGTATTTT
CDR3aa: CASIQTTSGRADTQYF

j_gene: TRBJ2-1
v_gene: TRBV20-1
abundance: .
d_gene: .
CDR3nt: TGCAGTGCTCTTGACTATCCTGAGCAGTTCTTC
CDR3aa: CSALDYPEQFF

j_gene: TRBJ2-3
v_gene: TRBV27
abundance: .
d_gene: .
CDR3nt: TGTGCCAGCAGACTCCGGGGAAGCACAGATACGCAGTATTTT
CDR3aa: CASRLRGSTDTQYF

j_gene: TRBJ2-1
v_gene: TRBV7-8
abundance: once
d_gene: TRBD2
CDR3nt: TGTGCCAGCAGCCCTGCTAGCGGGAGGAGGCCTGCTGAGCAGTTCTTC
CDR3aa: CASSPASGRRPAEQFF

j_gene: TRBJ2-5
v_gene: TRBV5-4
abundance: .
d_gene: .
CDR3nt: TGTGCCAGCAGCTGGGGAGCCTACCAAGAGACCCAGTACTTC
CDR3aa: CASSWGAYQETQYF

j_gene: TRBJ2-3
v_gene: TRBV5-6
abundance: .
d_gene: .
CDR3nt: TGTGCCAGCAGCTTGGGGCTACTAGGGCGGGGTAGCACAGATACGCAGTATTTT
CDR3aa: CASSLGLLGRGSTDTQYF

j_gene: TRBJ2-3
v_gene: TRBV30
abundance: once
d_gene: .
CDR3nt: TGTGCCTGGAGTCCCCAGTCCCTCCTCAGCACAGATACGCAGTATTTT
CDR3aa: CAWSPQSLLSTDTQYF

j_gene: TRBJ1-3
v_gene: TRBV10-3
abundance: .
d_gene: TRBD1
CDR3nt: TGTGCCATCAGTTCCTTCGGGACAGGGGACAGAAACACCATATATTTT
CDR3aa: CAISSFGTGDRNTIYF

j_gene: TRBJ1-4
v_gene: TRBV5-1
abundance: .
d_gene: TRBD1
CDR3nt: TGCGCCAGCAGCTTGTTCAGGGGGCCGAATGAAAAACTGTTTTTT
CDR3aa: CASSLFRGPNEKLFF

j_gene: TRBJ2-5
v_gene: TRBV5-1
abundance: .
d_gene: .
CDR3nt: TGCGCCAGCAGCTTCGGCGGCCAAGAGACCCAGTACTTC
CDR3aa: CASSFGGQETQYF

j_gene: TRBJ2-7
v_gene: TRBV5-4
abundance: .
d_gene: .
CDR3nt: TGTGCCAGCAGCTTGGAGACAGGGAGGAGCTCCTACGAGCAGTACTTC
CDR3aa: CASSLETGRSSYEQYF